This T cell receptor (beta chain) was identified during a study of T-cell memory formation after mild COVID-19. Study-level results: The pre-infection memory compartment contained some responding clones, suggesting cross-reactive memory joined.

As to this clonotype: Its target is unknown.

The 5'RACE method, run with constant-segment primers, produced TCR alpha and TCR beta cDNA libraries (carrying sample barcodes and UMIs). Each CDR3 protein gets one entry after TCRdb re-called the 5' RACE reads with MiXCR. The sample gives 300,000 to 400,000 distinct CDR3 sequences, 28% of which show up once; approximately 12% is in the top ten. CDR1 and CDR2 from the germline V gene are KGHDR and SFDVKD. The CDR3 length is 15 residues. J gave up 4 bases and V 3 bases, and 6 bases lay outside the gene matches. This TCR came from an adult woman who had mild COVID-19 (a few samples of this study predate the infection). Cell type and time point are not known. Source material: PBMCs or a T cell subset sorted from them (not recorded which). The rearrangement joins TRBV24-1 to TRBJ2-5; the match to TRBD2 covers 8 bases. CDR3 residues: CATSDTAGVGETQYF. The DNA for the CDR3 is TGTGCCACCAGTGATACAGCGGGGGTGGGAGAGACCCAGTACTTC.